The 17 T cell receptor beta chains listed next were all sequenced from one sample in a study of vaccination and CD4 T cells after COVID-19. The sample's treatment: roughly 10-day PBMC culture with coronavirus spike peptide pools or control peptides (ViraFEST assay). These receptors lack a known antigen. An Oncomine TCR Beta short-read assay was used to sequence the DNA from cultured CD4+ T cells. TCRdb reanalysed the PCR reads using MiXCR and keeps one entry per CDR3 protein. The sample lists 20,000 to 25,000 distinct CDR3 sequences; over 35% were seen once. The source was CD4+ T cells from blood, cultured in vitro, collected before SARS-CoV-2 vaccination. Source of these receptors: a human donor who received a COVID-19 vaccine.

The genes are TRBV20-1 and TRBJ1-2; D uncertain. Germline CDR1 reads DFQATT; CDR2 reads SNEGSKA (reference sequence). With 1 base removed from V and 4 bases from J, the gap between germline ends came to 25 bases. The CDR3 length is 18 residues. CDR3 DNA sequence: TGCAGTGCTAGAGGAAAGGGTTTTCGGTCGGTGCCTTCCTATGGCTACACCTTC. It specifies CSARGKGFRSVPSYGYTF.

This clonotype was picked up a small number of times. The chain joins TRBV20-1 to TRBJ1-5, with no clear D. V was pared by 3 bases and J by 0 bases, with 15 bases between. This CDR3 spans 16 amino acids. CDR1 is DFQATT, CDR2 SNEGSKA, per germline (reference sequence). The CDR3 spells CSASPRGSYSNQPQHF. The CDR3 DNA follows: TGCAGTGCTAGTCCCCGGGGTTCCTATAGCAATCAGCCCCAGCATTTT.

CDR3: CASSLAVPRQGGWEKLFF. In DNA, the CDR3 is TGTGCCAGCAGTTTAGCGGTTCCCCGACAGGGCGGGTGGGAAAAACTGTTTTTT. The gene calls are TRBV12-3 or TRBV12-4 and TRBJ1-4, with 7 bases that match TRBD1. The CDR3 contains 18 residues. V gave up 0 bases and J gave up 8 bases; unmatched junction bases: 15.

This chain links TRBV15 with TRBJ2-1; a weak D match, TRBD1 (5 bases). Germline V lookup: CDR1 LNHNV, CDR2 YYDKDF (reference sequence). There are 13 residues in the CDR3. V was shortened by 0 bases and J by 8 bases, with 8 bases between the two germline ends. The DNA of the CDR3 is TGTGCCACCAGCAGAGATCAAGGGGATGAGCAGTTCTTC. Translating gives CATSRDQGDEQFF.

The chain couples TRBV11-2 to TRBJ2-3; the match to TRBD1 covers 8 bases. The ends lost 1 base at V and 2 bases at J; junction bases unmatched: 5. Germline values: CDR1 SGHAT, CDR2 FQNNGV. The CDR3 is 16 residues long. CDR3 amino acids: CASSLGDRRPTDTQYF. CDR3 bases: TGTGCCAGCAGCTTAGGGGACAGGCGACCCACAGATACGCAGTATTTT.

The CDR3 DNA reads as TGTGCCTGGGGTTCAACTAATGAAAAACTGTTTTTT. This sequence encodes CAWGSTNEKLFF. The chain combines TRBV30 with TRBJ1-4, with D uncertain. Trimming removed 5 bases at V and 0 bases at J, with 4 bases between. CDR1 and CDR2 (germline): GTSNPN, SVGIG (reference sequence). CDR3 length equals 12 residues.

CDR3 nucleotide sequence: TGTGCCAGCAGGGCTGCGGGGGGCGGAGGCAATGAGCAGTTCTTC. It specifies CASRAAGGGGNEQFF. This chain links TRBV6-1 with TRBJ2-1; 8 bases align to TRBD2. CDR1 and CDR2 (germline): MNHNS, SASEGT. Trimming removed 6 bases from V and 6 bases from J; junction bases left unmatched: 10. The CDR3 has 15 amino acids.

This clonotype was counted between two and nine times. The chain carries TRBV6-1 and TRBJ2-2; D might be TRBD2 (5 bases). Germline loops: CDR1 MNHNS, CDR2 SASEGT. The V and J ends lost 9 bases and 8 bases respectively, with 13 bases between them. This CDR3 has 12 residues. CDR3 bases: TGTGCCAGATTGATCGGGGTGGGGGAGCTGTTTTTT. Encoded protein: CARLIGVGELFF.

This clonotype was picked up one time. The CDR3 loop is CASSSLRGRRSGGYTF. The CDR3 nucleotides are TGTGCCAGCAGCTCTCTGCGGGGGAGAAGGAGTGGCGGCTACACCTTC. The V gene is TRBV11-2, the J gene TRBJ1-2; TRBD1 might be the D (5 bases). With 4 bases removed from V and 8 bases from J, the gap between germline ends came to 23 bases. The V gene's germline CDR1 is SGHAT and CDR2 FQNNGV. This CDR3 has 16 residues.

The CDR3 DNA reads TGTGCCAGCAGTGAGGTACGGGGAAATCAGCCCCAGCATTTT. Translating gives CASSEVRGNQPQHF. The chain combines TRBV2 with TRBJ1-5; D remains ambiguous. Trimming removed 3 bases from V and 4 bases from J, with 10 bases in between. The length of the CDR3 is 14 residues. Germline V gives CDR1 SNHLY, CDR2 FYNNEI.

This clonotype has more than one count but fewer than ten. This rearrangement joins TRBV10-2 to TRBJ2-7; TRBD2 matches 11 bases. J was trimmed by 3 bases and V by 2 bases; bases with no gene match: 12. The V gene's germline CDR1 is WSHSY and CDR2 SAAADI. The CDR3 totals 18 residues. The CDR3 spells CASSEIFASGGPFYEQYF. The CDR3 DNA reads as TGCGCCAGCAGTGAGATTTTCGCTAGCGGGGGGCCGTTCTACGAGCAGTACTTC.

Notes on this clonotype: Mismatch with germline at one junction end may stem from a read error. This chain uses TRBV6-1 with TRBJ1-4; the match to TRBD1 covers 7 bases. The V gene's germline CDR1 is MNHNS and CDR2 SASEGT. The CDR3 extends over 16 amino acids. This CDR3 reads CASREDRVATNEKLFF. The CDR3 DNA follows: TGTGCCAGCAGAGAAGACAGGGTCGCAACTAATGAAAAACTGTTTTTT.

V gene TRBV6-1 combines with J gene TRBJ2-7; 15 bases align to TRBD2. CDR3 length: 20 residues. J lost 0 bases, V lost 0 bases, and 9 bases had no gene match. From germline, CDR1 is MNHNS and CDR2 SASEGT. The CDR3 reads CASSEAPPGTSGGSSYEQYF. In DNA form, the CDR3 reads TGTGCCAGCAGTGAAGCTCCCCCCGGGACTAGCGGGGGGTCCTCCTACGAGCAGTACTTC.

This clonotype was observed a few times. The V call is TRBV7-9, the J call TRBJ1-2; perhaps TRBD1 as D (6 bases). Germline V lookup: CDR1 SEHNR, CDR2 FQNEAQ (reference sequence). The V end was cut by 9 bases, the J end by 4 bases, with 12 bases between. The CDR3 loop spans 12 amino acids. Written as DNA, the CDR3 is TGTGCCAGTCACAGGGCCAGCTATGGCTACACCTTC. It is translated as CASHRASYGYTF.

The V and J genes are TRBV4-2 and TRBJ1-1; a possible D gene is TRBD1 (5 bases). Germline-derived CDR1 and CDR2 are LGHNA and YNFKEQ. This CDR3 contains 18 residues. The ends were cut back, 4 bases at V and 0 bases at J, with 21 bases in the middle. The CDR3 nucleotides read TGTGCCAGCAGCCCGTGGGACGGGCAGGACTGGTTGAACACTGAAGCTTTCTTT. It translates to CASSPWDGQDWLNTEAFF.

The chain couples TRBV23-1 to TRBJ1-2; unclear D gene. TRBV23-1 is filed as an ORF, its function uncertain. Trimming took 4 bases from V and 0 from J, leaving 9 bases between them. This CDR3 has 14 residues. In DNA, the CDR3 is TGCGCCAGCAGTCTCCCGGAACCTAACTATGGCTACACCTTC. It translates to CASSLPEPNYGYTF.

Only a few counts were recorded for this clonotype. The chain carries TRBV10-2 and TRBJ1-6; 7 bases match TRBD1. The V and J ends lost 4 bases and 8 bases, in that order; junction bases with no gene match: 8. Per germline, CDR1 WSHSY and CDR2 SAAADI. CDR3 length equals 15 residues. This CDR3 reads CASSVSRGAHSPLHF. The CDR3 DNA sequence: TGCGCCAGCAGTGTCAGCAGGGGGGCCCATTCACCCCTCCACTTT.